A selection of T cell receptor beta chains follows, all from one sample in a study of control samples from healthy donors and cancer patients. The protocol was immunoSEQ multiplex PCR, while the TCRdb copy is restricted to in-frame clones and leaves out a portion. This repertoire shows about 160,000 clones, roughly 95% found once; its top ten account for around 0.92%. Material: blood. These receptors originate from a woman in her 30s in good health. Each CDR3 is given with its conserved first and last residue. A D gene is named only where the DNA matches it firmly. Rows give clone size only sometimes, using once, few, many, or a class for an expanded clone.

V: TRBV7-9; J: TRBJ1-3; D: TRBD1; size: .; CDR3: CASSSDRSGNTIYF; DNA: TGTGCCAGCAGTTCGGACAGGTCTGGAAACACCATATATTTT
V: TRBV7-9; J: TRBJ1-2; D: TRBD1; size: .; CDR3: CASSPAGGGYGYTF; DNA: TGTGCCAGCAGCCCCGCAGGGGGAGGCTATGGCTACACCTTC
V: TRBV3-1/TRBV3-2; J: TRBJ2-7; D: .; size: .; CDR3: CASSQGGAGAEQYF; DNA: TGTGCCAGCAGCCAAGGAGGTGCGGGGGCCGAGCAGTACTTC
V: TRBV7-6; J: TRBJ1-1; D: .; size: .; CDR3: CASSSANLNTEAFF; DNA: TGTGCCAGCAGCTCCGCGAACTTGAACACTGAAGCTTTCTTT
V: TRBV5-5; J: TRBJ2-5; D: .; size: .; CDR3: CASSLGVWETQYF; DNA: TGTGCCAGCAGCTTGGGGGTTTGGGAGACCCAGTACTTC
V: TRBV2; J: TRBJ2-1; D: TRBD2; size: .; CDR3: CASSEGLAGIYNEQFF; DNA: TGTGCCAGCAGTGAAGGACTAGCGGGGATATACAATGAGCAGTTCTTC
V: TRBV28; J: TRBJ1-5; D: .; size: once; CDR3: CASRQTGYSNQPQHF; DNA: TGTGCCAGCAGACAGACCGGATATAGCAATCAGCCCCAGCATTTT
V: TRBV12-3/TRBV12-4; J: TRBJ2-1; D: .; size: once; CDR3: CASSDTIRRFF; DNA: TGTGCCAGCAGTGATACGATAAGGCGGTTCTTC
V: TRBV6-1; J: TRBJ1-5; D: .; size: .; CDR3: CASSEGQTREPQHF; DNA: TGTGCCAGCAGTGAAGGGCAAACTCGGGAGCCCCAGCATTTT
V: TRBV20-1; J: TRBJ1-4; D: .; size: .; CDR3: CSASRGGPNEKLFF; DNA: TGCAGTGCTAGTCGGGGGGGCCCGAATGAAAAACTGTTTTTT
V: TRBV18; J: TRBJ1-5; D: .; size: .; CDR3: CASSPPGGNNQPQHF; DNA: TGTGCCAGCTCACCACCGGGGGGGAACAATCAGCCCCAGCATTTT
V: TRBV5-1; J: TRBJ2-7; D: .; size: .; CDR3: CASSLVPFGSYEQYF; DNA: TGCGCCAGCAGCTTGGTCCCGTTCGGCTCCTACGAGCAGTACTTC
V: TRBV5-1; J: TRBJ1-1; D: TRBD1; size: .; CDR3: CASRRDRGSTEAFF; DNA: TGCGCCAGCAGACGCGACAGGGGGAGCACTGAAGCTTTCTTT
V: TRBV18; J: TRBJ1-1; D: TRBD1; size: .; CDR3: CASSPIPLPTGGSDTEAFF; DNA: TGTGCCAGCTCACCAATACCCCTACCGACAGGGGGCTCTGATACTGAAGCTTTCTTT
V: TRBV7-8; J: TRBJ2-1; D: .; size: .; CDR3: CASGAGPYNEQFF; DNA: TGTGCCTCCGGGGCCGGGCCTTACAATGAGCAGTTCTTC
V: TRBV7-2; J: TRBJ1-2; D: .; size: .; CDR3: CASSPPGGKGYTF; DNA: TGTGCCAGCAGCCCCCCTGGAGGGAAGGGCTACACCTTC
V: TRBV10-3; J: TRBJ2-3; D: .; size: .; CDR3: CAIRGESDGDTQYF; DNA: TGTGCCATCAGGGGCGAGTCGGACGGAGATACGCAGTATTTT
V: TRBV13; J: TRBJ2-7; D: .; size: .; CDR3: CASSLGAVAVSYEQYF; DNA: TGTGCCAGCAGCTTAGGCGCGGTAGCGGTCTCCTACGAGCAGTACTTC
V: TRBV18; J: TRBJ2-5; D: TRBD2; size: .; CDR3: CASSLPRSGGQETQYF; DNA: TGTGCCAGCTCACTTCCGAGGTCGGGGGGCCAAGAGACCCAGTACTTC
V: TRBV10-3; J: TRBJ2-2; D: .; size: .; CDR3: CAISESKYGGLRTGELFF; DNA: TGTGCCATCAGTGAGTCGAAATACGGGGGTTTAAGAACCGGGGAGCTGTTTTTT
V: TRBV19; J: TRBJ1-3; D: .; size: .; CDR3: CASSSGVKVGNTIYF; DNA: TGTGCCAGTAGTAGCGGGGTAAAGGTTGGAAACACCATATATTTT
V: TRBV6-5; J: TRBJ1-4; D: .; size: .; CDR3: CASTRTSVEKLFF; DNA: TGTGCCAGCACACGGACATCCGTTGAAAAACTGTTTTTT
V: TRBV19; J: TRBJ2-5; D: .; size: .; CDR3: CASSPLWGNQETQYF; DNA: TGTGCCAGTAGTCCCCTTTGGGGAAACCAAGAGACCCAGTACTTC
V: TRBV20-1; J: TRBJ2-7; D: .; size: .; CDR3: CSASSRSGPPYEQYF; DNA: TGCAGTGCTAGTAGTAGAAGCGGGCCGCCCTACGAGCAGTACTTC
V: TRBV2; J: TRBJ2-6; D: .; size: .; CDR3: CASKQGVLFTGANVLTF; DNA: TGTGCCAGCAAACAGGGTGTCCTGTTTACTGGGGCCAACGTCCTGACTTTC
V: TRBV11-1; J: TRBJ1-5; D: .; size: .; CDR3: CASSLDGGGNQPQHF; DNA: TGTGCCAGCAGCTTAGATGGGGGGGGCAATCAGCCCCAGCATTTT
V: TRBV28; J: TRBJ2-1; D: TRBD2; size: .; CDR3: CASSPTGGSSYNEQFF; DNA: TGTGCCAGCAGTCCAACGGGGGGAAGCTCCTACAATGAGCAGTTCTTC
V: TRBV27; J: TRBJ1-1; D: .; size: .; CDR3: CASSLFLNTEAFF; DNA: TGTGCCAGCAGTTTATTCTTGAACACTGAAGCTTTCTTT
V: TRBV11-2; J: TRBJ2-7; D: TRBD2; size: .; CDR3: CASSLVGVAGVPYEQYF; DNA: TGTGCCAGCAGCTTAGTAGGGGTGGCGGGAGTACCCTACGAGCAGTACTTC
V: TRBV7-9; J: TRBJ2-3; D: .; size: .; CDR3: CASSFGDAWGDTQYF; DNA: TGTGCCAGCAGCTTCGGGGACGCGTGGGGAGATACGCAGTATTTT
V: TRBV7-8; J: TRBJ1-4; D: .; size: .; CDR3: CASSVPGAAPRANEKLFF; DNA: TGTGCCAGCAGCGTACCCGGGGCAGCCCCCAGGGCTAATGAAAAACTGTTTTTT
V: TRBV7-9; J: TRBJ1-6; D: TRBD1; size: .; CDR3: CASSLTGTGSPLHF; DNA: TGTGCCAGCAGCCTGACAGGGACGGGATCACCCCTCCACTTT
V: TRBV14; J: TRBJ2-7; D: .; size: .; CDR3: CASSHPRGDSYEQYF; DNA: TGTGCCAGCAGCCACCCCAGGGGGGACTCCTACGAGCAGTACTTC
V: TRBV6-1; J: TRBJ2-7; D: TRBD1; size: .; CDR3: CASSEGSDRAYEQYF; DNA: TGTGCCAGCAGTGAAGGTTCGGACAGGGCCTACGAGCAGTACTTC
V: TRBV15; J: TRBJ2-7; D: .; size: .; CDR3: CATSRVGYGQYF; DNA: TGTGCCACCAGCAGAGTCGGGTACGGGCAGTACTTC
V: TRBV9; J: TRBJ1-4; D: .; size: .; CDR3: CASSPLGATNEKLFF; DNA: TGTGCCAGCAGCCCCCTGGGTGCAACTAATGAAAAACTGTTTTTT
V: TRBV7-2; J: TRBJ2-3; D: TRBD2; size: .; CDR3: CASSRVSGGDTDTQYF; DNA: TGTGCCAGCAGCAGAGTTAGCGGGGGGGACACAGATACGCAGTATTTT
V: TRBV23-1; J: TRBJ2-5; D: .; size: .; CDR3: CASSQHRDTEETQYF; DNA: TGCGCCAGCAGTCAACACCGGGACACCGAAGAGACCCAGTACTTC
V: TRBV19; J: TRBJ1-2; D: .; size: .; CDR3: CASSILGDSINYGYTF; DNA: TGTGCCAGTAGTATACTCGGCGACAGTATAAACTATGGCTACACCTTC
V: TRBV5-1; J: TRBJ2-1; D: TRBD1; size: .; CDR3: CASSKGQGLNNEQFF; DNA: TGCGCCAGCAGCAAGGGACAGGGGCTAAACAATGAGCAGTTCTTC
V: TRBV19; J: TRBJ1-1; D: .; size: .; CDR3: CASRPGPMNTEAFF; DNA: TGTGCCAGTAGACCGGGACCGATGAACACTGAAGCTTTCTTT
V: TRBV6-5; J: TRBJ1-1; D: .; size: .; CDR3: CASSYSGAEAFF; DNA: TGTGCCAGCAGTTACTCGGGGGCTGAAGCTTTCTTT
V: TRBV5-4; J: TRBJ2-7; D: .; size: .; CDR3: CASTLFPHSYEQYF; DNA: TGTGCCAGCACCCTTTTTCCCCACTCCTACGAGCAGTACTTC
V: TRBV7-2; J: TRBJ1-6; D: .; size: .; CDR3: CASSPGWDNSPLHF; DNA: TGTGCCAGCAGCCCAGGGTGGGATAATTCACCCCTCCACTTT
V: TRBV4-1; J: TRBJ2-1; D: .; size: .; CDR3: CASSQDFWAGVGGPYNEQLF; DNA: TGCGCCAGCAGCCAAGATTTTTGGGCGGGAGTTGGGGGCCCTTACAATGAGCAGCTCTTC
V: TRBV21-1; J: TRBJ1-4; D: .; size: .; CDR3: CASSPGCETFHEKLFF; DNA: TGTGCCAGCAGCCCAGGGTGCGAAACGTTTCATGAAAAACTGTTTTTT
V: TRBV25-1; J: TRBJ1-2; D: TRBD1; size: once; CDR3: CASSESTGGIYGYTF; DNA: TGTGCCAGCAGTGAATCGACAGGGGGCATCTATGGCTACACCTTC